Below, 17 T cell receptor beta chains from the same sample are listed, as sequenced in a study of T cells after yellow fever vaccination. One entry per CDR3 protein, called by TCRdb with MiXCR from the 5' RACE reads. This sample has 450,000 to 650,000 distinct CDR3 sequences, with about 13% found just once. The sample in question was PBMCs, obtained on the day of the yellow fever booster vaccination. All receptors derive from a man aged 30 to 39 who received the YFV17D yellow fever vaccine.

This clonotype was detected only a few times. The J gene is TRBJ2-2, the V gene TRBV29-1; possible D gene TRBD1, 6 bases. Between the trimmed V and J ends, which lost 7 bases and 4 bases, there was a span of 16 bases. The CDR3 has 14 amino acids. Germline V gives CDR1 SQVTM, CDR2 ANQGSEA. As DNA, the CDR3 is TGCAGCGCGATCCGGGACATATTCACCGGGGAGCTGTTTTTT. As protein: CSAIRDIFTGELFF.

This clonotype was seen only a few times. The chain uses TRBV6-2 or TRBV6-3 and TRBJ2-3; 12 nucleotides agree with TRBD2. With V trimmed by 0 bases and J by 4 bases, 23 bases remained unmatched. This CDR3 region has 23 residues. Per the germline V gene, CDR1 is MNHEY and CDR2 is SVGEGT. The DNA for the CDR3 is TGTGCCAGCAGTTACTCGAGAGGGGAAGCTCCCTCCTCTAGCGGGAGGGCCGCAGATACGCAGTATTTT. This gives the protein CASSYSRGEAPSSSGRAADTQYF.

The sample holds a few counts of this clonotype. The rearrangement joins TRBV12-3 or TRBV12-4 to TRBJ2-3, with D possibly matching TRBD2 (5 bases). V dropped 7 bases and J dropped 3 bases, with 14 bases sitting between them. The CDR3 sequence is 14 residues long. The CDR3 DNA is TGTGCCAGCACCGCCGGAGGCGGAACAGATACGCAGTATTTT. Amino acid sequence: CASTAGGGTDTQYF.

This clonotype was recorded many times. The chain uses TRBV5-1 and TRBJ1-5, with a weak D call TRBD1 (6 bases). The V end lost 3 bases, the J end lost 2 bases, and 9 bases lay between the germline ends. This CDR3 contains 14 residues. The germline CDR1 and CDR2 sequences are SGHRS and YFSETQ. The CDR3 region is CASSSGGGNQPQHF. As DNA, the CDR3 is TGCGCCAGCAGCTCTGGGGGCGGCAATCAGCCCCAGCATTTT.

The chain combines TRBV20-1 with TRBJ1-3; no clear D. Deletions cut 7 bases from V and 4 bases from J, with 20 bases between. CDR1 is DFQATT and CDR2 is SNEGSKA in the germline V gene (reference sequence). The CDR3 extends over 15 amino acids. CDR3 nucleotides: TGCAGTGTCCATTTCCGGGGAGATGGGGGAAACACCATATATTTT. It translates to CSVHFRGDGGNTIYF.

The V gene is TRBV12-3 or TRBV12-4, the J gene TRBJ1-5, with 8 nucleotides matching TRBD1. The V segment lost 6 bases and the J segment 6 bases; nucleotides outside the gene matches: 7. This CDR3 region has 14 residues. The CDR3 here is CASRTDQGAQPQHF. CDR3 nucleotides: TGTGCCAGCAGAACAGACCAGGGGGCTCAGCCCCAGCATTTT.

This rearrangement joins TRBV11-2 to TRBJ2-7; 8 positions agree with TRBD2. There are 16 residues in the CDR3. Germline lookup yields CDR1 SGHAT and CDR2 FQNNGV. V shed 5 bases, J shed 2 bases, and the junction held 11 bases outside the gene matches. CDR3 amino acids: CASSQDPGGGAYEQYF. DNA for the CDR3: TGTGCCAGCAGCCAAGACCCCGGGGGGGGAGCCTACGAGCAGTACTTC.

V and J are TRBV5-1 and TRBJ2-1; the D is unclear. V was clipped by 2 bases and J by 8 bases, with 14 bases between them. The germline V gene encodes CDR1 SGHRS and CDR2 YFSETQ. The CDR3 has 14 amino acids. The CDR3 DNA is TGCGCCAGCAGCTTTCAAGGGTTGGGCGATGAGCAGTTCTTC. Residues: CASSFQGLGDEQFF.

The gene calls are TRBV7-2 and TRBJ2-5; 7 bases map to TRBD1. Unmatched junction bases numbered 4, after V lost 0 bases and J lost 0 bases. Germline V gene lookup returns CDR1 SGHTA and CDR2 FQGNSA. The CDR3 totals 16 residues. The CDR3 DNA reads TGTGCCAGCAGCTTAGCGGGACAGTTGTACCAAGAGACCCAGTACTTC. It yields the protein CASSLAGQLYQETQYF.

This clonotype was seen a few times. The genes are TRBV11-2 and TRBJ2-3; no definite D call. The CDR3 covers 16 residues. V lost 5 bases to trimming and J lost 0 bases, with 15 bases between them. The V gene's germline CDR1 is SGHAT and CDR2 FQNNGV. Written as DNA, the CDR3 is TGTGCCAGCAGCCTGTATAGTTTCCCTAGCACAGATACGCAGTATTTT. Amino acids: CASSLYSFPSTDTQYF.

A few counts support this clonotype. The rearrangement uses TRBV11-2 and TRBJ2-5; D tentatively fits TRBD1 or TRBD2 (5 bases each). V shed 3 bases and J shed 1 base, with 18 bases lying between them. CDR1 and CDR2 (germline): SGHAT, FQNNGV. The CDR3 contains 17 residues. The CDR3 loop reads CASSFTTIRGRQETQYF. The CDR3 DNA reads as TGTGCCAGCAGCTTTACGACCATCCGGGGCCGCCAAGAGACCCAGTACTTC.

This clonotype was observed at least ten times. V usage is TRBV25-1 and J usage is TRBJ2-5; 8 positions match TRBD2. V shed 0 bases and J 0 bases; nucleotides not matched to a gene: 15. CDR1 is MGHDK, CDR2 SYGVNS, per germline. The CDR3 extends over 20 amino acids. The CDR3 nucleotides are TGTGCCAGCAGTGAATATGATGCCCGGGAAAGCGGGAGTTACCAAGAGACCCAGTACTTC. This sequence encodes CASSEYDARESGSYQETQYF.

As to this clonotype: Germline is not matched at one junction end, which may reflect a read error. V usage is TRBV4-3 and J usage is TRBJ2-7; the D gene is possibly TRBD1 (5 bases). CDR3 size: 13 residues. Germline loops: CDR1 LGHNA, CDR2 YSLEER. The CDR3 region is CASSQERGRRIWF. CDR3 sequence (DNA): TGCGCCAGCAGCCAAGAAAGGGGCAGGCGGATATGGTTC.

V usage is TRBV29-1 and J usage is TRBJ2-5, with D possibly TRBD1 on 5 matching bases. This CDR3 has 14 amino acids. Between the trimmed V and J ends, which lost 0 bases and 4 bases, there was a span of 12 bases. Germline CDR1 SQVTM, CDR2 ANQGSEA. CDR3 residues: CSVEDFTGSETQYF. CDR3 DNA sequence: TGCAGCGTTGAAGACTTTACAGGCTCAGAGACCCAGTACTTC.

The chain recombines TRBV20-1 with TRBJ2-7, with 7 bases identical to TRBD2. Germline CDR1 DFQATT, CDR2 SNEGSKA (reference sequence). V trimming: 4 bases; J trimming: 3 bases; junction bases outside the gene matches: 9. The CDR3 sequence is 14 residues long. The CDR3 loop is CSATLGGSIYEQYF. CDR3 bases: TGCAGTGCTACCCTGGGCGGGAGCATCTACGAGCAGTACTTC.

This clonotype came up a few times. The chain couples TRBV29-1 to TRBJ2-2; 10 nucleotides match TRBD2. CDR1 SQVTM and CDR2 ANQGSEA come from the germline V gene. The CDR3 covers 14 residues. Trimming at V came to 4 bases and at J to 6 bases, leaving 5 bases not matched to a gene. In DNA, the CDR3 is TGCAGCGTTGTAACTAGCGGGACGGCCGGGGAGCTGTTTTTT. Its protein is CSVVTSGTAGELFF.

V usage is TRBV10-3 and J usage is TRBJ2-1, with 12 bases that match TRBD2. This CDR3 contains 15 residues. V lost 2 bases and J lost 15; bases outside the gene matches: 11. Germline V gives CDR1 ENHRY, CDR2 SYGVKD. The CDR3 nucleotides are TGTGCCATCAGTGAGGGACTAGCGGGAAACCCTCGGCCGTTCTTC. Its protein is CAISEGLAGNPRPFF.